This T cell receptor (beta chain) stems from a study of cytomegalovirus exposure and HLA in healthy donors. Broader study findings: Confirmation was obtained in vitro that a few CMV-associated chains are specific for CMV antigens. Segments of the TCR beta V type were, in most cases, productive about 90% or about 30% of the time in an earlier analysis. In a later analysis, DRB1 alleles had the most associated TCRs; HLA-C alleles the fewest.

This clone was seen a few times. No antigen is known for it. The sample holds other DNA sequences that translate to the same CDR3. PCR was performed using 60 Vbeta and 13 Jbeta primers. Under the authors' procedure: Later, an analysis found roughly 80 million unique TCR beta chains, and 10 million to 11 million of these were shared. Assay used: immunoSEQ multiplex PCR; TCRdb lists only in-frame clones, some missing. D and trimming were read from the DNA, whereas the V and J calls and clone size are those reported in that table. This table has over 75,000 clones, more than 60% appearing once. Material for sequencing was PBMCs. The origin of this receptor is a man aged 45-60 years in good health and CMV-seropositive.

The CDR3 DNA reads as TGTGCCAGCAGCTTTACAGGGGGCGGGCAGCCCCAGCATTTT. Protein product: CASSFTGGGQPQHF. The V and J genes are TRBV9 and TRBJ1-5; 9 bases line up with TRBD1. V lost 4 bases, J lost 7 bases, and 6 bases stayed unmatched. CDR1 and CDR2 from the germline V gene are SGDLS and YYNGEE. This CDR3 has 14 amino acids.